This T cell receptor (beta chain) was recovered during a study of neoadjuvant nivolumab and ipilimumab in lung cancer. Overall study results and limits: Only two of four nivolumab-treated tumors gained richness and clonality by surgery. Resected tumors had greater TCR richness and clonality than uninvolved lung.

The CDR3 is made up of 14 amino acids. Germline V gives CDR1 SGHNT, CDR2 YENEEA. Deletions cut 2 bases from V and 8 bases from J, with 12 bases between. Concerning this clone itself: The antigen is undetermined.

The method was immunoSEQ multiplex PCR; TCRdb's version includes in-frame clones alone and lacks a portion of them. The data show about 25,000 clones, with approximately 78% seen just once and approximately 8.4% held by the top ten. The sequencing here drew on tumor tissue, taken after neoadjuvant nivolumab, alone or with ipilimumab, at or shortly before surgery. This chain joins TRBV11-3 and TRBJ2-2; D is uncertain. The source of this sequence is an adult with non-small cell lung cancer. CDR3 coding DNA: TGTGCCAGCAGCTTAACGCGCATCGGAGGGGAGCTGTTTTTT. Protein sequence: CASSLTRIGGELFF. The entire variable domain, with the rest obtained from reference TRBV11-3 and TRBJ2-2, is as follows: EAGVVQSPRYKIIEKKQPVAFWCNPISGHNTLYWYLQNLGQGPELLIRYENEEAVDDSQLPKDRFSAERLKGVDSTLKIQPAELGDSAVYLCASSLTRIGGELFFGEGSRLTVL.